Reported below is one T cell receptor beta chain. The CDR3 totals 14 residues. V shed 8 bases, J shed 2 bases, and the junction held 1 base outside the gene matches. CDR1 MNHEY and CDR2 SVGAGI come from the germline V gene. Through a sample-barcoded 5' primer and a J-beta primer mix, a second PCR was run for roughly 6 to 12 cycles. TCRdb re-called the 5' RACE reads with MiXCR, one entry per CDR3 protein. This sample has fewer than 750,000 distinct CDR3 sequences, with around 52% found just once. This entry is derived from a study of blood T cells in healthy people across ages. This TCR was sampled from a woman older than 75 in good health. The sequencing sample was made of blood. This sequence joins TRBV6-5 and TRBJ2-3; the match to TRBD2 covers 13 bases. Here the CDR3 reads CASGLAGDTDTQYF. As DNA, the CDR3 is TGTGCCAGCGGACTAGCGGGGGACACAGATACGCAGTATTTT.